The 2 T cell receptor beta chains reported below all come from one sample, sequenced in a study of read filtering for tumor transcriptome and immune sequencing. The library was built from approximately 400 ng RNA with molecular barcoded adaptors for alpha/delta and beta/gamma chains. TCRdb processed the reads anew with MiXCR; each CDR3 protein has one entry. The data contain about 38,000 distinct CDR3 sequences, 13% to 15% of them seen just once; the ten biggest clones take up about 17%. What was sequenced was a population of CD138-negative cells sorted from bone marrow. Receptors originate from a donor aged 40 or over with multiple myeloma.

This clonotype was picked up a small number of times. V is TRBV20-1 and J is TRBJ2-5; 11 nucleotides agree with TRBD2. CDR1 is DFQATT and CDR2 is SNEGSKA in the germline V gene (reference sequence). The V segment lost 6 bases and the J segment 1 base; nucleotides outside the gene matches: 7. This CDR3 is 15 amino acids long. The CDR3 region is CSARASGGTQETQYF. In DNA form, the CDR3 reads TGCAGTGCAAGGGCTAGCGGGGGGACCCAAGAGACCCAGTACTTC.

In its sample, this clonotype was seen many times. The rearrangement joins TRBV5-1 to TRBJ1-5, with a tentative D call TRBD1 (5 bases). Germline V CDR1 and CDR2: SGHRS, YFSETQ. The V gene lost 0 bases and the J gene lost 3 bases, with 13 bases spanning the gap. The CDR3 sequence is 16 residues long. This chain's CDR3 is CASSLGGEGPNQPQHF. CDR3 nucleotides: TGCGCCAGCAGCTTGGGGGGTGAGGGGCCCAATCAGCCCCAGCATTTT.